The rows below give T cell receptor beta chains drawn from one sample of a study of CD8 T cells in ankylosing spondylitis. MiXCR, run by TCRdb on the 5' RACE reads, gives a single entry per CDR3 protein. The sample lists hundreds of thousands of distinct CDR3 sequences, approximately 20% occurring once. The material sequenced was blood, either unsorted or a sorted T cell fraction (not recorded which). These receptor sequences come from a male donor with ankylosing spondylitis or in good health (not recorded which). Each CDR3 is given with its conserved first and last residue. D genes are given only for firm matches. A row's size may be missing; if present it is once, few, many or a size class.

few	TRBV11-1	TRBJ2-3	TRBD2	CASSPPLALSGGVSDTQYF	TGTGCCAGCAGCCCACCCTTGGCCTTATCCGGGGGGGTGTCAGATACGCAGTATTTT
few	TRBV11-2	TRBJ1-5	.	CASSPTRGGNQPQHF	TGTGCCAGCAGCCCCACCCGGGGAGGCAATCAGCCCCAGCATTTT
.	TRBV20-1	TRBJ2-1	TRBD1	CSARDEGAIGYNEQFF	TGCAGTGCTAGAGACGAGGGGGCTATCGGCTACAATGAGCAGTTCTTC
.	TRBV9	TRBJ2-1	TRBD2	CASSGPGLDYNEQFF	TGTGCCAGCAGCGGGCCGGGACTAGACTACAATGAGCAGTTCTTC
.	TRBV28	TRBJ2-3	TRBD1	CASSFVGTGGLADTQYF	TGTGCCAGCAGTTTCGTGGGGACAGGGGGTTTGGCAGATACGCAGTATTTT
.	TRBV19	TRBJ2-7	TRBD1	CASSIGSGQGISYEQYF	TGTGCCAGTAGTATTGGATCAGGACAGGGCATTTCCTACGAGCAGTACTTC
many	TRBV12-3/TRBV12-4	TRBJ2-2	.	CASSPPSGELFF	TGTGCCAGCAGTCCCCCATCGGGGGAGCTGTTTTTT
.	TRBV4-1	TRBJ2-7	.	CASSQRNLYEQYF	TGCGCCAGCAGCCAACGCAACCTCTACGAGCAGTACTTC
.	TRBV13	TRBJ1-6	.	CASRPGAQAGSPLHF	TGTGCCAGCAGACCAGGGGCCCAGGCGGGTTCACCCCTCCACTTT
few	TRBV5-8	TRBJ2-2	TRBD2	CASSQGLAVNTGELFF	TGTGCCAGCAGCCAAGGACTAGCGGTGAACACCGGGGAGCTGTTTTTT
few	TRBV12-3/TRBV12-4	TRBJ2-7	.	CASSFDGGLLDEQYF	TGTGCCAGCAGTTTTGATGGGGGCTTGTTGGACGAGCAGTACTTC